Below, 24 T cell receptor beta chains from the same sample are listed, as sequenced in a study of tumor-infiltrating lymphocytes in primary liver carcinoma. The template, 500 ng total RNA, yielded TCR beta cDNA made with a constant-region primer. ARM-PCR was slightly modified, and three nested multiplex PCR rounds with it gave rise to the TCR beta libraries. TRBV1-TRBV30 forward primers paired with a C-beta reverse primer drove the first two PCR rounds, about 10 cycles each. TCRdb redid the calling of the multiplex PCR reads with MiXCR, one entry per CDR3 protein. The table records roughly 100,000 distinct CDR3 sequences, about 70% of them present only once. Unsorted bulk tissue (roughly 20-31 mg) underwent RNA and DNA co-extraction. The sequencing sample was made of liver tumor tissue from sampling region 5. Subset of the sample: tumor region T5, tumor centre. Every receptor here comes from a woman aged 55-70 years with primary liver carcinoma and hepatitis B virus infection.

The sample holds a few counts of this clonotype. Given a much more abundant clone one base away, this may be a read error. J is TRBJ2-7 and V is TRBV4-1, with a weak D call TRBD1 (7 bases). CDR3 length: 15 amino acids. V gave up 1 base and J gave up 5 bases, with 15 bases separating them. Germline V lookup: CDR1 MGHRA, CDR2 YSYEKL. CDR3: CASSQVLQGTHEQYF. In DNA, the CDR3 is TGCGCCAGCAGCCAAGTGCTACAGGGGACTCACGAGCAGTACTTC.

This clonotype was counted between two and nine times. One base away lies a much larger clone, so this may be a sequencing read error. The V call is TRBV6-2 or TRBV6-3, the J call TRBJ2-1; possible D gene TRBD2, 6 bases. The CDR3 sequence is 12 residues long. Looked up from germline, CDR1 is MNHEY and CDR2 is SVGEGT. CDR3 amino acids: CASKEGYNERFF. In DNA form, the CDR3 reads TGTGCCAGCAAGGAGGGTTACAATGAGCGGTTCTTC.

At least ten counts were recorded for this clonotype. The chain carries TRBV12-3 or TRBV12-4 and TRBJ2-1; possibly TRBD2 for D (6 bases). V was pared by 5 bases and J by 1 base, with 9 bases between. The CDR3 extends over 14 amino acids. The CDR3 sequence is CASSPRGSYNEQFF. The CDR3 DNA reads TGTGCCAGCAGTCCTCGGGGGTCCTACAATGAGCAGTTCTTC.

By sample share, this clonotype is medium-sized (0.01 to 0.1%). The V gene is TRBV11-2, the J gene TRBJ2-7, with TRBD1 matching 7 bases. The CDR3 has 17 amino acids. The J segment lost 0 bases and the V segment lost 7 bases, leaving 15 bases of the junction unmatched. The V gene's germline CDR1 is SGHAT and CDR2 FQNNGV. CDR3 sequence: CASTPTYTGASSYEQYF. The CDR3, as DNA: TGTGCCAGCACTCCAACCTATACAGGGGCTAGCTCCTACGAGCAGTACTTC.

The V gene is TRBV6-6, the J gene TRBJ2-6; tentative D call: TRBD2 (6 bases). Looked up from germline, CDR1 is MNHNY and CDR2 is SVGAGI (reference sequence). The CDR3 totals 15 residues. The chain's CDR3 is CASGPAVSGANVLTF. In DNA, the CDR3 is TGTGCTAGCGGTCCAGCCGTCTCTGGGGCCAACGTCCTGACTTTC.

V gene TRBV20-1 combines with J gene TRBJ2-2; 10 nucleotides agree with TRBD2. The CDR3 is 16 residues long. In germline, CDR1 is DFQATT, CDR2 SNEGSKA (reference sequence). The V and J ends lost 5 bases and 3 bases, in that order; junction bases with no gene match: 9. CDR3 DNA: TGCAGTGCTTCCGAGCGGGAGGGCCTGTACACCGGGGAGCTGTTTTTT. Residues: CSASEREGLYTGELFF.

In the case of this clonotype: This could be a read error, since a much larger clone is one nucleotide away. The CDR3 DNA follows: TGCGCCAGCAGCTCTGGACAAGGCTACGGGCAGTACTTC. It specifies CASSSGQGYGQYF. The V call is TRBV5-1, the J call TRBJ2-7; D is perhaps TRBD1 (5 bases). Germline V gene sequence: CDR1 SGHRS, CDR2 YFSETQ. This CDR3 is 13 amino acids long.

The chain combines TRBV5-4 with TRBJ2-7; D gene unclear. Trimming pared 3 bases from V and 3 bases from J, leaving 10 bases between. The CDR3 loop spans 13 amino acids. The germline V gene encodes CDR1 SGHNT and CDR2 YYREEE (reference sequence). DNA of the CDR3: TGTGCCAGCAGCTATGGGCGGATCTACGAGCAGTACTTC. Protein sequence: CASSYGRIYEQYF.

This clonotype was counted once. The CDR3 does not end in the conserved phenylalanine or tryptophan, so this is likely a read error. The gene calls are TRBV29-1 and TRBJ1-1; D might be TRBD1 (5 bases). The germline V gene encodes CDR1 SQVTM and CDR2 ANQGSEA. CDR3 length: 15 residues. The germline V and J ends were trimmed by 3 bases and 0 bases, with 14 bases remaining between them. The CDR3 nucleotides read TGCAGCGTTGATACAGCCGAGACAGTGAACACTGAAGCTTTCTTA. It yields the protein CSVDTAETVNTEAFL.

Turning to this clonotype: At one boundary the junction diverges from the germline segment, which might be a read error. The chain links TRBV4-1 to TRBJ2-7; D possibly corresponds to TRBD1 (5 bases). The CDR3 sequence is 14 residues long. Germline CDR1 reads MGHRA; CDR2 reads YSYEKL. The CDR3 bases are TGCGCCAGCAGCCATGCCGGGCAGGGCTACGAGCAGTATTTC. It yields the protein CASSHAGQGYEQYF.

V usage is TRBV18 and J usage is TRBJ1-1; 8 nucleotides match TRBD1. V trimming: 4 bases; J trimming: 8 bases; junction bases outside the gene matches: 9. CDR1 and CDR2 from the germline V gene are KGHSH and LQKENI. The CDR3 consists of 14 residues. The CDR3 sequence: CASSQQGASREAFF. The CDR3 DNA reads TGTGCCAGCTCACAGCAGGGGGCCAGTCGGGAAGCTTTCTTT.

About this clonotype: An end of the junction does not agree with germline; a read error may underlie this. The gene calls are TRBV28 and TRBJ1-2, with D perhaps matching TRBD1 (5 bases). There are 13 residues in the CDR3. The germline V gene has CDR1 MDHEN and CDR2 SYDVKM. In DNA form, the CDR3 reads TGTACCAGCAGTCCCCCGGGGGGTTGGGACTACACCTTC. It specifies CTSSPPGGWDYTF.

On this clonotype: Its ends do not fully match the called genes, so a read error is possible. The CDR3 spells CASSQGLSYKQYF. As DNA, the CDR3 is TGCGCCAGCAGCCAGGGGCTTTCCTACAAGCAGTACTTC. The J gene is TRBJ2-7, the V gene TRBV5-1; D may be TRBD1 (6 bases). This CDR3 comprises 13 residues. CDR1 is SGHRS and CDR2 is YFSETQ in the germline V gene.

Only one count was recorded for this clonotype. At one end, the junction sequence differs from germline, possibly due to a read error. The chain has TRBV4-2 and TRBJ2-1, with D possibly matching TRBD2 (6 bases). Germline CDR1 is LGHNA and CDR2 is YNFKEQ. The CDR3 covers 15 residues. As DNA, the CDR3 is TGTACCAGCAGCCAAAAGGGGCTGGGGGGATATGAGCGGTTCTTC. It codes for CTSSQKGLGGYERFF.

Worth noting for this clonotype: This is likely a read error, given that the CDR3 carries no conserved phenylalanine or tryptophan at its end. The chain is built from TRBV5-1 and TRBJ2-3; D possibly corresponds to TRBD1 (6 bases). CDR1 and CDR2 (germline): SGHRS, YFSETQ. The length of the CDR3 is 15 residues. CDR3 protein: CASSFWTDSTDTQYL. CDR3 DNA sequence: TGCGCCAGCAGCTTCTGGACAGACAGCACAGATACCCAGTATTTA.

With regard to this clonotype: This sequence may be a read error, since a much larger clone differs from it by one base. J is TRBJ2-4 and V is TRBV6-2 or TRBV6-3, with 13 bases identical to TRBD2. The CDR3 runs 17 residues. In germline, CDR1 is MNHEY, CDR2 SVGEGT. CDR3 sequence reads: CASISGTSGIGKSIQYF. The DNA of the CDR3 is TGTGCCAGCATTTCGGGGACTAGCGGGATAGGTAAAAGCATTCAGTACTTC.

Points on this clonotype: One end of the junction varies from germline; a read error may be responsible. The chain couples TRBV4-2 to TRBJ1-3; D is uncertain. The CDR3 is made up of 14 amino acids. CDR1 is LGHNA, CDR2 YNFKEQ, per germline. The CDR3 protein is CVSSQEERGNTIYF. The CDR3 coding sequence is TGTGTCAGCAGCCAAGAGGAGCGTGGAAACACCATATATTTT.

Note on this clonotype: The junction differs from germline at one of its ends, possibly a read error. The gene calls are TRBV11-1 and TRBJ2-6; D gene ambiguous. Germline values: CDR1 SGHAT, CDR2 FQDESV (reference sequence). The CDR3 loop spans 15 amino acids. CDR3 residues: CASSPSGAEANILTF. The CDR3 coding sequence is TGTGCCAGCAGCCCCTCGGGCGCTGAGGCCAACATCCTGACTTTC.

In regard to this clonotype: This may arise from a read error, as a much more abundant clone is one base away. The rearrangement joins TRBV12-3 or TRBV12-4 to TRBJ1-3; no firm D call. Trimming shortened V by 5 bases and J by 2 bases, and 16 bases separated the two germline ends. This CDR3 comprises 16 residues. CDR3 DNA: TGTGCCAGCAGTCTTAGGATCCACGAAACTGGAAACACCATATATTTT. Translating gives CASSLRIHETGNTIYF.

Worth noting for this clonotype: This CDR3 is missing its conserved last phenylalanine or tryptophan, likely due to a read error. The CDR3 region has the DNA TGTGTCAGCAGCTTATGGGAGGGGACCCAGTACTTG. Translating it yields CVSSLWEGTQYL. The V call is TRBV7-9, the J call TRBJ2-5, with 7 bases lining up with TRBD2. Germline CDR1 SEHNR, CDR2 FQNEAQ (reference sequence). The CDR3 runs 12 residues.

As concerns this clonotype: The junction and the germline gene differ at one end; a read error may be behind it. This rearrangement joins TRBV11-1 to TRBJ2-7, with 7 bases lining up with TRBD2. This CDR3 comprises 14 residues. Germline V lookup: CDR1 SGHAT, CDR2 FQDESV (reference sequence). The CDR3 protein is CASSGKRTTYEQYF. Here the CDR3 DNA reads TGTGCTAGCAGCGGGAAGAGGACCACTTACGAGCAGTACTTC.

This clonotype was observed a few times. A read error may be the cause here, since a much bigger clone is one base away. DNA of the CDR3: TGTGCCAGCGGAATGACAGGGGAAAGCACAGATACGCAGTATTTT. This encodes CASGMTGESTDTQYF. The chain joins TRBV6-5 to TRBJ2-3, with TRBD1 matching 8 bases. V trimming: 8 bases; J trimming: 0 bases; junction bases outside the gene matches: 7. The V gene's germline CDR1 is MNHEY and CDR2 SVGAGI. CDR3 size: 15 residues.

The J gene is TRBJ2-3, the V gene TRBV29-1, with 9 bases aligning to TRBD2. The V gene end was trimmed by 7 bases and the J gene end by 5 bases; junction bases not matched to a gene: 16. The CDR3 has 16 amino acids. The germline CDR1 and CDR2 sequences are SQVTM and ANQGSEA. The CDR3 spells CSARGKASGNIDTQYF. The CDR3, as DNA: TGCAGCGCGAGGGGTAAGGCTAGCGGGAACATAGATACGCAGTATTTT.

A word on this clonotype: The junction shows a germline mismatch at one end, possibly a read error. The CDR3 bases are TGTGCCGGCAGCTTCGCCCAGGGCCTTATCAACGAGCAGTACTTC. Translation: CAGSFAQGLINEQYF. The chain combines TRBV11-3 with TRBJ2-7; a possible D gene is TRBD1 (5 bases). There are 15 residues in the CDR3. Per germline, CDR1 SGHNT and CDR2 YENEEA. Full variable domain (missing parts from reference TRBV11-3 and TRBJ2-7): EAGVVQSPRYKIIEKKQPVAFWCNPISGHNTLYWYLQNLGQGPELLIRYENEEAVDDSQLPKDRFSAERLKGVDSTLKIQPAELGDSAVYLCAGSFAQGLINEQYFGPGTRLTVT.